Listed below are T cell receptor beta chains from one sample, sequenced in a study of circulating CD8 cells and anti-PD-1 response in melanoma. TCRdb reprocessed the reads with MiXCR, giving one entry per CDR3 protein. Of approximately 540 distinct CDR3 sequences listed, less than 9.5% were seen once; the top ten hold roughly 29%. Sequences were derived from CD8+ T cells from PBMCs, sampled at baseline or after one month of anti-PD-1 therapy (not recorded which). These receptors were taken from a human donor with melanoma. CDR3s include the opening cysteine and the closing phenylalanine or tryptophan. Fields, in order: D gene, V gene, J gene, clone size, CDR3 protein, CDR3 DNA. The D gene is left open where the match is weak. Only some rows state a clone size, as once, few, many or a class for expanded clones.

NA	TRBV7-3	TRBJ2-1	large	CASSLMVGNSYNEQFF	TGTGCCAGCAGCTTAATGGTGGGGAACTCCTACAATGAGCAGTTCTTC
TRBD1	TRBV2	TRBJ2-7	large	CASSEGYRGFYEQYF	TGTGCCAGCAGTGAAGGGTACAGGGGGTTCTACGAGCAGTACTTC
TRBD2	TRBV28	TRBJ2-1	large	CASSLFRTSKDEQFF	TGTGCCAGCAGTTTATTCCGGACTAGCAAAGATGAGCAGTTCTTC
NA	TRBV28	TRBJ2-3	few	CASSFLSGTDTQYF	TGTGCCAGCAGTTTTTTATCAGGGACAGATACGCAGTATTTT
NA	TRBV9	TRBJ2-1	medium-sized	CASSWGPYNEQFF	TGTGCCAGCAGTTGGGGCCCCTACAATGAGCAGTTCTTC
NA	TRBV6-5	TRBJ2-2	NA	CASSPSGGGTGELFF	TGTGCCAGCAGTCCCTCAGGGGGAGGTACCGGGGAGCTGTTTTTT
NA	TRBV27	TRBJ2-2	NA	CASSLWAGVDTGELFF	TGTGCCAGCAGTTTATGGGCAGGGGTGGACACCGGGGAGCTGTTTTTT
TRBD1	TRBV7-2	TRBJ1-1	hyperexpanded	CASRRTGPVEAFF	TGTGCCAGCAGGAGGACAGGACCGGTTGAAGCTTTCTTT
NA	TRBV19	TRBJ2-2	NA	CASSIGTGELFF	TGTGCCAGTAGTATTGGTACCGGGGAGCTGTTTTTT
NA	TRBV27	TRBJ1-1	NA	CASSLRALNTEVFF	TGTGCCAGCAGTCTCAGGGCCCTGAACACTGAAGTCTTCTTT